The sequence of this TCR beta chain was determined in a study of T cell responses to AZD1222 COVID-19 vaccine listed by TCRdb under 2021. Study-wide context: A total of about 230 trial participants underwent TCR sequencing, of whom 200 to 220 received two doses of AZD1222 and approximately 25 received two doses of the MenACWY control vaccine. Trial participants were enrolled into age subgroups of 18-55, 56-69 and 70-plus years, which contained 148, 28 and 57 TCR-sequenced participants, respectively.

The sample's time point label is to be understood as: about 28 days (+/-7) after the second vaccine dose. Taken with the paper, the label for treatment or condition translates to: meningococcal conjugate vaccine given as trial control. The vaccinee samples were drawn from two UK trials, COV001 and COV002, one of which was a single-blind randomized controlled phase 2/3 trial testing AZD1222 (ChAdOx1 nCoV-19) in healthy adults. For TCRbeta chain sequencing, PBMC samples were collected from trial participants at day 0 and at day 28 after the second dose. Spanning cysteine to phenylalanine, the CDR3 consists of 14 amino acids. The entry retains the CDR3 DNA only, 42 bases that are in frame from base 1. From V the trimming removes 4 bases and from J it removes 1 base, while the gene matches leave 3 bases of the junction unaccounted for. CDR1 LNHDA and CDR2 SQIVND were looked up in the germline V gene (reference sequence).

Remarks on this clone: This clone's antigen is unknown. No much larger clone is present one base from it, and per-base qualities are unavailable.

The CDR3 regions of human TCRbeta chains were analyzed by immunosequencing. The paper's data handling went like this. Repertoire TCRs were matched against a reference library of SARS-CoV-2-specific TCRs generated with the MIRA antigen-specificity platform. Breadth meant the fraction of unique TCRs that were SARS-CoV-2-associated, whereas depth meant the fraction of total T cells that were SARS-CoV-2-associated. Each spike-specific TCR was assigned to its reactive spike region and to a CD4 or CD8 class using the MIRA data. Log10-transformed breadth and depth values were compared by one-way ANOVA with Sidak's multiple comparisons tests. The table comes from immuneACCESS by way of TCRdb, which keeps in-frame sequences with V and J called. Part of the clones is missing from these tables; in studies checked, under half for an unresolved V gene and the rest for unknown reasons. V, J and clone size reflect that table, while D and trimming were determined from the DNA. Within this sample are 120,000 to 150,000 clones, with about 90% of them counted one time only. 6.5% to 8% of the sample is in the top ten clones.

The investigation overall reported the following: Participants were mostly white British and included more females than males, and it was suggested by the authors that clonal diversity may have been underestimated. Because no day 14 peak-response samples were available, repertoires were characterized only after the peak T cell response. Only five to seven AZD1222 recipients were SARS-CoV-2 seropositive at baseline, limiting conclusions about previously exposed vaccinees. After two AZD1222 doses, both the breadth and the depth of spike-specific TCRs were significantly higher than at day 0 and than in MenACWY recipients. Vaccine-associated CD4 TCRs spanned the whole spike protein, with dominant responses in regions 160-218 and 743-854. In the small 56-69-year group, the increase in depth fell short of significance, most likely because of low power. Nearly half of unique spike-specific TCRs reportedly recognized epitopes outside regions mutated in the B.1.351 and B.1.1.7 variants.

In this chain, TRBV19 is recombined with TRBJ2-5; a stretch of 7 junction bases matches TRBD1. Source: peripheral blood, taken 28 days after the second dose of the MenACWY control vaccine. This TCR was recovered from an adult who received the MenACWY meningococcal vaccine as a control. The DNA sequence is given as TGTGCCAGTAGTAGTGACAGGGTCCAAGAGACCCAGTACTTC. It translates as CASSSDRVQETQYF.